The 30 T cell receptor beta chains below come from one sample, sequenced in a study of blood T cell repertoires in COVID-19. Produced via immunoSEQ multiplex PCR; TCRdb's table is partial and in-frame only. The table has 150,000 to 200,000 clones, about 90% seen once. The source material was peripheral blood. The receptors stem from a man aged 50-60 years with acute or convalescent COVID-19.

The chain carries TRBV3-1 (or the pseudogene TRBV3-2) and TRBJ2-5, with D maybe TRBD2 (6 bases). Trimming removed 5 bases at V and 1 base at J, with 11 bases between. Germline CDR1 is LGHDT and CDR2 is YNNKEL (reference sequence). The CDR3 is 14 residues long. The CDR3 region has the DNA TGTGCCAGCAGCAATAGCGGAATCCAAGAGACCCAGTACTTC. The encoded protein is CASSNSGIQETQYF.

The chain joins TRBV7-2 to TRBJ2-2; 10 bases agree with TRBD1. The CDR3 extends over 17 amino acids. From germline, CDR1 is SGHTA and CDR2 FQGNSA. V lost 4 bases, J lost 4 bases, and 9 bases stayed unmatched. The CDR3 DNA follows: TGTGCCAGCAGCTCCGTAGGGACAGGGGTTCTCACCGGGGAGCTGTTTTTT. Its translation: CASSSVGTGVLTGELFF. Full variable domain (rest looked up from reference TRBV7-2 and TRBJ2-2): GAGVSQSPSNKVTEKGKDVELRCDPISGHTALYWYRQSLGQGLEFLIYFQGNSAPDKSGLPSDRFSAERTGGSVSTLTIQRTQQEDSAVYLCASSSVGTGVLTGELFFGEGSRLTVL.

V gene TRBV9 combines with J gene TRBJ1-1, with D possibly matching TRBD1 (5 bases). The V end was cut by 0 bases, the J end by 8 bases, with 11 bases between. CDR1 SGDLS and CDR2 YYNGEE come from the germline V gene. The CDR3 extends over 13 amino acids. In DNA, the CDR3 is TGTGCCAGCAGCGTAGAGCAGGGATCCGAAGCTTTCTTT. Translated: CASSVEQGSEAFF. The whole variable domain, remainder taken from reference TRBV9 and TRBJ1-1, is DSGVTQTPKHLITATGQRVTLRCSPRSGDLSVYWYQQSLDQGLQFLIQYYNGEERAKGNILERFSAQQFPDLHSELNLSSLELGDSALYFCASSVEQGSEAFFGQGTRLTVV.

This rearrangement joins TRBV6-2 or TRBV6-3 to TRBJ2-2; D remains unclear. The CDR3 spans 14 residues. The germline CDR1 and CDR2 sequences are MNHEY and SVGEGT. Trimming left V 6 bases short and J 7 bases short, with 15 bases between. CDR3 nucleotides: TGTGCCAGCAGCGATATCCCTAGTGTCGGGGAGCTGTTTTTT. It specifies CASSDIPSVGELFF.

The rearrangement joins TRBV6-6 to TRBJ2-7; 7 bases match TRBD2. Trimming cost V 2 bases and J 5 bases; bases outside gene matches: 0. CDR1 is MNHNY, CDR2 SVGAGI, per germline (reference sequence). This CDR3 comprises 12 residues. CDR3 amino acids: CASSYREDEQYF. DNA for the CDR3: TGTGCCAGCAGTTACCGGGAGGACGAGCAGTACTTC.

V is TRBV9 and J is TRBJ2-1; TRBD2 matches at 7 bases. Germline lookup yields CDR1 SGDLS and CDR2 YYNGEE. The CDR3 loop spans 15 amino acids. Unmatched junction bases numbered 7, after V lost 0 bases and J lost 7 bases. The CDR3 region has the DNA TGTGCCAGCAGCGTAGCTACAATGGGGGGGAATGAGCAGTTCTTC. It yields the protein CASSVATMGGNEQFF.

Concerning this clone: At the DNA level, this CDR3 is encoded by other sequences in the same sample as well. CDR3 sequence reads: CAISERGETQYF. CDR3 sequence (DNA): TGTGCCATCAGTGAGCGGGGAGAGACCCAGTACTTC. This chain joins TRBV10-3 and TRBJ2-5; possibly TRBD2 for D (5 bases). The CDR3 is made up of 12 amino acids. Germline values: CDR1 ENHRY, CDR2 SYGVKD. Trimming took 2 bases from V and 4 from J, leaving 5 bases between them.

The chain employs TRBV7-3 and TRBJ2-3; 9 bases map to TRBD1. The CDR3 is 17 residues long. The germline gives CDR1 SGHTA, CDR2 FQGTGA. Trimming removed 5 bases from V and 11 bases from J; junction bases left unmatched: 20. The CDR3 loop reads CASSPSAGTGTSGGQYF. CDR3 sequence (DNA): TGTGCCAGCAGCCCATCGGCCGGGACAGGGACCTCAGGGGGGCAGTATTTT.

This clone was observed a handful of times. The rearrangement links TRBV12-3 or TRBV12-4 to TRBJ1-5; D might be TRBD1 (6 bases). The CDR3 totals 13 residues. Trimming stripped 6 bases from V and 12 bases from J, with 18 bases between. This CDR3 reads CASSPLEGDLQHF. The CDR3 bases are TGTGCCAGCAGCCCCCTCGAGGGGGATCTCCAGCATTTT.

The chain employs TRBV6-5 and TRBJ2-1; 11 bases match TRBD2. The CDR3 sequence is 14 residues long. The V gene end was trimmed by 2 bases and the J gene end by 8 bases; junction bases not matched to a gene: 2. Germline V CDR1 and CDR2: MNHEY, SVGAGI. CDR3 in amino acids: CASSYQLAGDEQFF. CDR3 sequence (DNA): TGTGCCAGCAGTTACCAACTAGCGGGGGATGAGCAGTTCTTC.

The chain couples TRBV7-3 to TRBJ2-2; 8 nucleotides align to TRBD2. The CDR3 totals 18 residues. Germline loops: CDR1 SGHTA, CDR2 FQGTGA. V lost 5 bases to trimming and J lost 5 bases; unmatched junction nucleotides: 16. The CDR3 spells CASSRPGLAGGRTGELFF. As DNA, the CDR3 is TGTGCCAGCAGCCGACCGGGCCTGGCGGGGGGCCGTACCGGGGAGCTGTTTTTT.

The V call is TRBV5-1, the J call TRBJ2-5; 7 nucleotides match TRBD2. In germline, CDR1 is SGHRS, CDR2 YFSETQ. The CDR3 is made up of 14 amino acids. J lost 4 bases, V lost 0 bases, and 3 bases had no gene match. CDR3 nucleotides: TGCGCCAGCAGCTTGGTGGGGGAGGGAGAGACCCAGTACTTC. Protein: CASSLVGEGETQYF. Drawing the rest from reference TRBV5-1 and TRBJ2-5, the complete variable domain is KAGVTQTPRYLIKTRGQQVTLSCSPISGHRSVSWYQQTPGQGLQFLFEYFSETQRNKGNFPGRFSGRQFSNSRSEMNVSTLELGDSALYLCASSLVGEGETQYFGPGTRLLVL.

This sequence joins TRBV10-3 and TRBJ2-7, with 8 bases identical to TRBD2. The trim removed 6 bases at V and 0 bases at J, leaving 7 bases unmatched. Germline V gives CDR1 ENHRY, CDR2 SYGVKD. This CDR3 comprises 15 residues. The CDR3 DNA reads as TGTGCCATCAGCCCCGGGGGGGGGAGCTCCTACGAGCAGTACTTC. Its protein product is CAISPGGGSSYEQYF.

This clone was counted once. V usage is TRBV7-2 and J usage is TRBJ1-2; TRBD1 might be the D (6 bases). Trimming pared 0 bases from V and 4 bases from J, leaving 15 bases between. CDR1 SGHTA and CDR2 FQGNSA come from the germline V gene. The CDR3 totals 16 residues. The CDR3 sequence: CASSLAGAKGLYGYTF. CDR3 bases: TGTGCCAGCAGCTTAGCGGGGGCGAAGGGCCTCTATGGCTACACCTTC.

V usage is TRBV4-2 and J usage is TRBJ1-2; D gene uncertain. The germline gives CDR1 LGHNA, CDR2 YNFKEQ. The CDR3 is 16 amino acids. V was trimmed by 0 bases and J by 4 bases, leaving 15 bases between them. Written as DNA, the CDR3 is TGTGCCAGCAGCCAAGATATGGAGGGAGGCTTCTATGGCTACACCTTC. This codes for CASSQDMEGGFYGYTF.

This sequence joins TRBV7-3 and TRBJ2-5, with 11 positions matching TRBD2. V lost 4 bases, J lost 5 bases, and 6 bases stayed unmatched. Germline-derived CDR1 and CDR2 are SGHTA and FQGTGA. CDR3 length: 15 amino acids. The CDR3 sequence: CASSSGTSGVETQYF. The CDR3 DNA sequence: TGTGCCAGCAGCTCCGGGACTAGCGGTGTGGAGACCCAGTACTTC.

V is TRBV30 and J is TRBJ1-1; D is unclear. V lost 4 bases and J lost 11, with 17 bases in between. The CDR3 is made up of 12 amino acids. CDR1 is GTSNPN and CDR2 is SVGIG in the germline V gene (reference sequence). Here the CDR3 DNA reads TGTGCCTGGAAAGGCTTGACCGGCAGGGCTTTCTTT. Translated, it gives CAWKGLTGRAFF.

This clone is a singleton in its sample. The rearrangement links TRBV4-3 to TRBJ1-4, with D tentatively TRBD1 (6 bases). The CDR3 is 16 amino acids. CDR1 LGHNA and CDR2 YSLEER come from the germline V gene. V was cut by 0 bases and J by 0 bases, with 8 bases left in between. CDR3 DNA sequence: TGCGCCAGCAGCCAAGATCAGGGGCCAACTAATGAAAAACTGTTTTTT. Translating gives CASSQDQGPTNEKLFF.

This chain links TRBV18 with TRBJ2-1, with 15 bases aligning to TRBD2. Germline lookup yields CDR1 KGHSH and CDR2 LQKENI. This CDR3 is 16 amino acids long. V was pared by 3 bases and J by 6 bases, with 3 bases of the junction left unmatched. CDR3 region: CASSPRGLAGGNEQFF. CDR3 in DNA: TGTGCCAGCTCACCGAGGGGACTAGCGGGGGGCAATGAGCAGTTCTTC.

The J gene is TRBJ2-3, the V gene TRBV6-2 or TRBV6-3, with 7 nucleotides matching TRBD2. The CDR3 contains 18 residues. The V gene's germline CDR1 is MNHEY and CDR2 SVGEGT. The J segment lost 2 bases and the V segment lost 5 bases, leaving 16 bases of the junction unmatched. This CDR3 reads CASSTRLGRESDTDTQYF. The DNA for the CDR3 is TGTGCCAGCAGTACGCGACTTGGGCGGGAGTCGGACACAGATACGCAGTATTTT.

The rearrangement links TRBV11-2 to TRBJ2-7, with D perhaps TRBD2 (5 bases). This CDR3 comprises 14 residues. Trimming removed 5 bases at V and 0 bases at J, with 11 bases between. The germline V gene has CDR1 SGHAT and CDR2 FQNNGV. Here the CDR3 reads CASSIGLASYEQYF. The CDR3 region has the DNA TGTGCCAGCAGCATCGGACTTGCCTCCTACGAGCAGTACTTC.

The DNA of the CDR3 is TGTGCCAGCAGCTTGGGCCGCAACACAGATACGCAGTATTTT. It translates to CASSLGRNTDTQYF. This chain joins TRBV11-3 and TRBJ2-3; D unresolved. This CDR3 region has 14 residues. Germline V lookup: CDR1 SGHNT, CDR2 YENEEA. Trimming removed 3 bases at V and 2 bases at J, with 9 bases between.

This clone has only one observation. This chain joins TRBV19 and TRBJ1-6; 10 nucleotides agree with TRBD1. The CDR3 is 14 amino acids. The germline V gene encodes CDR1 LNHDA and CDR2 SQIVND (reference sequence). V lost 6 bases and J lost 10; bases outside the gene matches: 6. CDR3 amino acids: CASRRDRGGSPLHF. The CDR3, as DNA: TGTGCCAGTAGACGGGACAGGGGAGGGTCACCCCTCCACTTT.

The genes are TRBV7-9 and TRBJ1-4; possibly TRBD1 for D (5 bases). V lost 4 bases to trimming and J lost 3 bases, with 6 bases between them. Germline V gene data show CDR1 as SEHNR and CDR2 as FQNEAQ (reference sequence). CDR3 size: 13 residues. CDR3: CASSSGANEKLFF. The CDR3, as DNA: TGTGCCAGCAGCTCGGGGGCTAATGAAAAACTGTTTTTT.

V usage is TRBV6-6 and J usage is TRBJ2-7, with TRBD1 identical over 11 bases. The J segment lost 3 bases and the V segment lost 5 bases, leaving 9 bases of the junction unmatched. This CDR3 is built from 16 residues. Germline CDR1 is MNHNY and CDR2 is SVGAGI (reference sequence). Here the CDR3 DNA reads TGTGCCAGCAGTCCTACCCCCGGGACAGGGGGCTACGAGCAGTACGTC. Its protein is CASSPTPGTGGYEQYV.

Worth noting for this clone: Additional DNA sequences in this sample encode the identical CDR3. The chain uses TRBV19 and TRBJ2-3; no definite D call. Germline V CDR1 and CDR2: LNHDA, SQIVND (reference sequence). The CDR3 is 12 residues long. The germline V and J ends were trimmed by 5 bases and 3 bases, with 6 bases remaining between them. As DNA, the CDR3 is TGTGCCAGTAGTGCCCGGACAGATACGCAGTATTTT. This gives the protein CASSARTDTQYF.

V is TRBV18 and J is TRBJ1-3; 9 nucleotides line up with TRBD1. Per germline, CDR1 KGHSH and CDR2 LQKENI. This CDR3 is 15 amino acids long. Unmatched junction bases numbered 3, after V lost 6 bases and J lost 0 bases. The CDR3 bases are TGTGCCAGCTCCGACAGGGGGTCCTCTGGAAACACCATATATTTT. Translating it yields CASSDRGSSGNTIYF.

The chain links TRBV7-8 to TRBJ2-7; TRBD2 matches 8 bases. CDR3 length equals 16 residues. Looked up from germline, CDR1 is SGHVS and CDR2 is FQNEAQ. Trimming at V came to 5 bases and at J to 5 bases, leaving 14 bases not matched to a gene. CDR3 sequence reads: CASSLVSSAGGHEQYF. The CDR3 coding sequence is TGTGCCAGCAGCCTGGTTTCGAGTGCGGGAGGCCACGAGCAGTACTTC.

The V gene is TRBV10-3, the J gene TRBJ2-1, with 10 bases that match TRBD2. Trimming cost V 2 bases and J 2 bases; bases outside gene matches: 3. This CDR3 contains 16 residues. CDR1 and CDR2 (germline): ENHRY, SYGVKD. CDR3: CAISETLAGPYNEQFF. The CDR3 nucleotides read TGTGCCATCAGTGAGACACTAGCGGGGCCCTACAATGAGCAGTTCTTC.

V usage is TRBV28 and J usage is TRBJ2-3; 14 nucleotides line up with TRBD2. The CDR3 has 16 residues. CDR1 is MDHEN and CDR2 is SYDVKM in the germline V gene. Trimming took 7 bases from V and 3 from J; bases not matched to a gene: 6. CDR3 loop: CASTRLAGGPTDTQYF. The CDR3, as DNA: TGTGCCAGCACTAGACTAGCGGGAGGGCCAACAGATACGCAGTATTTT.